Below, 5 T cell receptor beta chains from the same sample are listed, as sequenced in a study of T cell repertoires in ileal Crohn's disease. Clones were sequenced by immunoSEQ multiplex PCR, and TCRdb holds only the in-frame ones, with some missing. The data show around 15,000 clones, more than 85% seen once. Time point specified: inflamed ileum from the surgical specimen. Input material: ileal tissue. These receptor sequences come from an adult with Crohn's disease.

V usage is TRBV4-1 and J usage is TRBJ1-4, with a weak D call TRBD1 (6 bases). This CDR3 has 17 residues. Germline CDR1 MGHRA, CDR2 YSYEKL. V was clipped by 0 bases and J by 6 bases, with 17 bases between them. The CDR3 loop reads CASSQDATGGAYEKLFF. DNA for the CDR3: TGCGCCAGCAGCCAAGATGCGACGGGGGGCGCGTATGAAAAACTGTTTTTT.

The chain uses TRBV29-1 and TRBJ1-2; D perhaps matches TRBD1 (6 bases). V was clipped by 3 bases and J by 8 bases, with 10 bases between them. Germline V CDR1 and CDR2: SQVTM, ANQGSEA. CDR3 length equals 11 residues. The CDR3 sequence: CSVDGTSGYTF. The CDR3 DNA is TGCAGCGTTGATGGGACATCGGGCTACACCTTC.

J is TRBJ1-3 and V is TRBV13; D is unresolved. From germline, CDR1 is PRHDT and CDR2 FYEKMQ (reference sequence). Trimming shortened V by 3 bases and J by 2 bases, and 8 bases separated the two germline ends. This CDR3 comprises 14 residues. CDR3 loop: CASSFRQTGNTIYF. In DNA, the CDR3 is TGTGCCAGCAGCTTTCGGCAGACTGGAAACACCATATATTTT.

The chain is built from TRBV5-6 and TRBJ1-1; possible D gene TRBD1, 6 bases. This CDR3 has 14 residues. V was trimmed by 1 base and J by 3 bases, leaving 10 bases between them. Germline-derived CDR1 and CDR2 are SGHDT and YYEEEE. CDR3 bases: TGTGCCAGCAGCTTGCAGGGGCGAGACACTGAAGCTTTCTTT. It yields the protein CASSLQGRDTEAFF.

This sequence joins TRBV7-9 and TRBJ1-2; no clear D gene. CDR3 size: 17 residues. Between the trimmed V and J ends, which lost 5 bases and 0 bases, there was a span of 19 bases. Germline V gene data show CDR1 as SEHNR and CDR2 as FQNEAQ (reference sequence). CDR3 coding DNA: TGTGCCAGCAGCACAGACCGACTACGACAAACTAACTATGGCTACACCTTC. It encodes CASSTDRLRQTNYGYTF. Supplemented by reference TRBV7-9 and TRBJ1-2, the full variable domain reads DTGVSQNPRHKITKRGQNVTFRCDPISEHNRLYWYRQTLGQGPEFLTYFQNEAQLEKSRLLSDRFSAERPKGSFSTLEIQRTEQGDSAMYLCASSTDRLRQTNYGYTFGSGTRLTVV.